This T cell receptor (beta chain) was recorded in a study of blood T cell repertoires in COVID-19. On the study more broadly: Sites in the United States, Italy and Spain provided acute and convalescent COVID-19 samples.

Germline V gene data show CDR1 as ENHRY and CDR2 as SYGVKD. The CDR3 sequence is 12 residues long. V lost 6 bases and J lost 9; bases outside the gene matches: 5. The data were produced by immunoSEQ multiplex PCR, yet TCRdb's version contains in-frame clones alone and is incomplete. Here the sample spans around 170,000 clones, under 80% being singletons. J is TRBJ2-1 and V is TRBV10-3, with TRBD2 matching 7 bases. This receptor was identified in a woman of 80 years or more with acute or convalescent COVID-19. Sequenced: peripheral blood. CDR3 in DNA: TGTGCCATCAGAGCTAGCGGCGGTGAGCAGTTCTTC. Its translation is CAIRASGGEQFF.